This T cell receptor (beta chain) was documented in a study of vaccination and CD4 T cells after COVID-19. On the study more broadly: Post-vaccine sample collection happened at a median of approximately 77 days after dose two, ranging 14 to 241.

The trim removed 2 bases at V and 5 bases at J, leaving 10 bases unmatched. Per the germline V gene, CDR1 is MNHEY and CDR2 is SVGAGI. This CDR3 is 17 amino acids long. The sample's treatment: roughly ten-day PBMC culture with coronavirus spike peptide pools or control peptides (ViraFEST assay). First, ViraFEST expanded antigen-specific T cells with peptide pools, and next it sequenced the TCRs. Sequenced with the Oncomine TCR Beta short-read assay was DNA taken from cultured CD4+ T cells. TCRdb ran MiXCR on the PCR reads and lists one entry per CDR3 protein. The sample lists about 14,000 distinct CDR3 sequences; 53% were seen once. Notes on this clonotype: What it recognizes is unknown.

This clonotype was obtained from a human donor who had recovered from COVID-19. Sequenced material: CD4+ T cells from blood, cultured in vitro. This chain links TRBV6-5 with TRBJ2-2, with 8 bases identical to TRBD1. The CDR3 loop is CASSYRRQGWSTGELFF. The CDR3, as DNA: TGTGCCAGCAGTTACCGAAGACAGGGGTGGAGTACCGGGGAGCTGTTTTTT.